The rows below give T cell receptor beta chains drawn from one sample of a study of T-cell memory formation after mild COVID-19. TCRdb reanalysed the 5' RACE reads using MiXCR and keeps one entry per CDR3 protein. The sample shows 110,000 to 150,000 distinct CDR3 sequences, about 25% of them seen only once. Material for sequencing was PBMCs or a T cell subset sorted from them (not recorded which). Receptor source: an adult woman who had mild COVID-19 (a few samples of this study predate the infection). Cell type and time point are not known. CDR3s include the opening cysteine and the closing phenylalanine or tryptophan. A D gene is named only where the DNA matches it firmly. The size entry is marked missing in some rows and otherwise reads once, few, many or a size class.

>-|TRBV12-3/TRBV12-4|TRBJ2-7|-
TGTGCCAGCAGTTTAGGGGACTTCTCCTACGAGCAGTACTTC
CASSLGDFSYEQYF
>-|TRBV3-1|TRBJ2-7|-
TGTGCCAGCAGCCCCCCCAACTCCTACGAGCAGTACTTC
CASSPPNSYEQYF
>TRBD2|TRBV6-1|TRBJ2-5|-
TGTGCCAGCAGTGATAGCGGGAGGGCCGGAGAGACCCAGTACTTC
CASSDSGRAGETQYF
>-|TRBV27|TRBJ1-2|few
TGTGCCAGCAGTTATGACTCAACGGGGGCGACCTATGGCTACACCTTC
CASSYDSTGATYGYTF
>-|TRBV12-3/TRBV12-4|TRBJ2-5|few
TGTGCCAGCAGTGCGGCGACTAGATACCTAGGGTACCAAGAGACCCAGTACTTC
CASSAATRYLGYQETQYF
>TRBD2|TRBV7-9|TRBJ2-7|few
TGTGCCAGCAGCTTACCCCCTCAGCGGGAGCTTTGCGAGCAGTACTTC
CASSLPPQRELCEQYF
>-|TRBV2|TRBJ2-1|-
TGTGCCTATCTCTTGGGATCCGGCTCCTACAATGAGCAGTTCTTC
CAYLLGSGSYNEQFF
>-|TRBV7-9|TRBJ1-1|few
TGTGCCAGCAGCTTAGTGAGTCGCGAAGCTTTCTTT
CASSLVSREAFF
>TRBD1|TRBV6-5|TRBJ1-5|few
TGTGCCAGCAGTCCGGACAGGGCAGACAATCAGCCCCAGCATTTT
CASSPDRADNQPQHF
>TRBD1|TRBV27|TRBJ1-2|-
TGTGCCAGCAGTCCCTTGACAGGGGGCGGTGGCTACACCTTC
CASSPLTGGGGYTF
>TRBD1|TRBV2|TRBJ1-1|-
TGTGCCAGCTGCGGGACAGCTACTTTCAACACTGAAGCTTTCTTT
CASCGTATFNTEAFF
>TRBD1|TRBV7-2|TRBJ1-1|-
TGTGCCAGCAGCTTAGCGACAGGGGGATTTATGAACACTGAAGCTTTCTTT
CASSLATGGFMNTEAFF
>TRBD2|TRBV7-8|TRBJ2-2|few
TGTGCCAGCAGGGCCGGGGGGACCGGGGAGCTGTTTTTT
CASRAGGTGELFF
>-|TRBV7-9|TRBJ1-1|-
TGTGCCAGCATCCCGGGGGGAAATGCTGAAGCTTTCTTT
CASIPGGNAEAFF
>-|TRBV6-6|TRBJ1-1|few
TGTGCCAGCAGTTACACCCAACGTCCCCTGGGGTTT
CASSYTQRPLGF
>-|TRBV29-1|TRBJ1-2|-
TGCAGCGTTGATCGCCCCGACATGGGCTATGGCTACACCTTC
CSVDRPDMGYGYTF
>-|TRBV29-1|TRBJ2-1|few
TGCAGCGTTATAACAGGGAACTACAATGAGCAGTTCTTC
CSVITGNYNEQFF